This T cell receptor beta chain appears in the sequencing data of a study of CD8 T cells in ankylosing spondylitis (dated by TCRdb to the late 2010s). Describing the broader study: T cell receptor beta repertoires were profiled in healthy donors and ankylosing spondylitis patients so that disease-linked TCR variants could be found. The full study cohort was made up of approximately 27 ankylosing spondylitis patients and roughly 98 healthy donors. Peripheral blood was sampled, and synovial fluid was also collected from ankylosing spondylitis patients.

Sequenced on an Illumina HiSeq 2500. Quantitative 5'-RACE with molecular barcodes was the method used to prepare the TCR beta libraries. The published analysis was carried out like this. To identify disease-linked TCR variants, a new computational method was used, one built on a probabilistic model of VDJ rearrangement. TCRdb handled the public reads itself, with Q25 trimming in fastp and clone calling in MiXCR, and kept productive beta chains. Every distinct CDR3 protein forms one entry, paired with its most common genes and DNA. These V and J calls derive from TCRdb rather than the authors' analysis. The sample yields around 770,000 distinct CDR3 sequences; under 20% were counted once. In total, the top ten clones hold about a fifth of the sample. This clonotype was detected only a few times. No cognate antigen has been identified for it. Per-nucleotide qualities are absent, and no much larger clonotype sits a single base away.

From the cysteine up to the phenylalanine, the CDR3 has a length of 13 residues. Only the CDR3 portion is preserved as DNA: 39 bases, with reading frame beginning at the first base. The germline V and J ends show losses of 2 bases and 7 bases respectively, and no gene match explains 5 bases of the junction. Broader findings and caveats from the paper: Some of the motif variants had been reported before in the synovial fluid and blood of reactive arthritis patients, a finding that suggests common disease-initiation mechanisms. A TCR beta motif of eight highly homologous amino acid variants appeared characteristic of blood from ankylosing spondylitis patients. Significant enrichment of the disease-linked clones was reported in matched synovial fluid samples from ankylosing spondylitis patients. The disease-linked clones showed a CD8+ phenotype and occurred at relatively low frequencies in peripheral blood.

The TCR was taken from a male donor with ankylosing spondylitis. The chain is encoded by TRBV12-3 or TRBV12-4 joined to TRBJ2-7, with 7 bases in between that match TRBD2. Sequencing used blood, either unsorted or a sorted T cell fraction (not recorded which). The DNA sequence is as follows: TGTGCCAGCAGTTTACGGGGGGACGGGGAGCAGTACTTC. Its amino acids are CASSLRGDGEQYF.